Presented here are 25 T cell receptor beta chains from one specimen sequenced in a study of blood T cell repertoires in COVID-19. Assay: immunoSEQ multiplex PCR; the TCRdb copy retains only in-frame clones and omits some. The sample includes some 150,000 clones, 87% of them seen just once. The sample taken for sequencing was peripheral blood. The source is a man aged 45-65 years with active COVID-19.

The chain combines TRBV6-2 or TRBV6-3 with TRBJ2-7; 8 bases map to TRBD1. This CDR3 is built from 16 residues. In germline, CDR1 is MNHEY, CDR2 SVGEGT. The J segment lost 2 bases and the V segment lost 4 bases, leaving 10 bases of the junction unmatched. The CDR3 DNA sequence: TGTGCCAGCAGTTTAACCGGGACAGGCTTCGCCTACGAGCAGTACTTC. It is translated as CASSLTGTGFAYEQYF.

This clone was observed a few times. The chain employs TRBV29-1 and TRBJ2-7; possibly TRBD2 for D (6 bases). Germline V CDR1 and CDR2: SQVTM, ANQGSEA. Trimming left V 7 bases short and J 1 base short, with 17 bases between. This CDR3 is built from 14 residues. CDR3 amino acids: CSARGPRESYEQYF. The CDR3, as DNA: TGCAGCGCTCGGGGACCCCGGGAGTCCTACGAGCAGTACTTC.

The V call is TRBV7-2, the J call TRBJ2-5, with D tentatively TRBD1 (5 bases). V was shortened by 1 base and J by 8 bases, with 11 bases between the two germline ends. Germline V gives CDR1 SGHTA, CDR2 FQGNSA. This CDR3 region has 13 residues. The CDR3 DNA reads as TGTGCCAGCAGCTTAGACCCCAGGGCAACCCAGTACTTC. Translated: CASSLDPRATQYF. Using reference TRBV7-2 and TRBJ2-5 for the parts outside the CDR3, the full variable domain is GAGVSQSPSNKVTEKGKDVELRCDPISGHTALYWYRQSLGQGLEFLIYFQGNSAPDKSGLPSDRFSAERTGGSVSTLTIQRTQQEDSAVYLCASSLDPRATQYFGPGTRLLVL.

The chain uses TRBV24-1 and TRBJ2-3; unclear D gene. CDR3 length: 14 residues. CDR1 KGHDR and CDR2 SFDVKD come from the germline V gene. Trimming stripped 4 bases from V and 2 bases from J, with 9 bases between. The CDR3, as DNA: TGTGCCACCAGTGACACTGAAACCACAGATACGCAGTATTTT. Translating gives CATSDTETTDTQYF.

The chain recombines TRBV19 with TRBJ1-5; no clear D gene. With 4 bases removed from V and 4 bases from J, the gap between germline ends came to 5 bases. Germline V gene lookup returns CDR1 LNHDA and CDR2 SQIVND (reference sequence). The CDR3 has 12 residues. CDR3 in amino acids: CASSNKNQPQHF. CDR3 nucleotides: TGTGCCAGTAGTAATAAAAATCAGCCCCAGCATTTT.

The rearrangement uses TRBV7-9 and TRBJ2-7; 7 bases agree with TRBD1. The CDR3 contains 14 residues. CDR1 and CDR2 (germline): SEHNR, FQNEAQ (reference sequence). V lost 4 bases to trimming and J lost 11 bases; unmatched junction nucleotides: 14. CDR3 sequence: CASSSLRTGEKEYF. CDR3 nucleotide sequence: TGTGCCAGCAGCTCGCTCCGAACAGGGGAAAAGGAGTACTTC.

The chain couples TRBV2 to TRBJ1-2, with 7 bases lining up with TRBD1. Germline assignment: CDR1 SNHLY and CDR2 FYNNEI. Trimming cost V 5 bases and J 0 bases; bases outside gene matches: 3. CDR3 length: 14 amino acids. CDR3 nucleotide sequence: TGTGCCAGCAGTTCACAGGGGCCTAACTATGGCTACACCTTC. It is translated as CASSSQGPNYGYTF.

The chain joins TRBV4-3 to TRBJ2-7; D is unclear. The germline V and J ends were trimmed by 0 bases and 0 bases, with 9 bases remaining between them. The CDR3 runs to 15 residues. The germline V gene has CDR1 LGHNA and CDR2 YSLEER. CDR3 amino acids: CASSQDYHTSYEQYF. Written as DNA, the CDR3 is TGCGCCAGCAGCCAAGATTATCACACCTCCTACGAGCAGTACTTC.

CDR3 residues: CASSSGQRFSVHQPQHF. The CDR3 DNA reads TGTGCCAGCAGTTCGGGACAGCGGTTTTCTGTCCATCAGCCCCAGCATTTT. The chain carries TRBV27 and TRBJ1-5, with 7 bases fitting TRBD1. Per germline, CDR1 MNHEY and CDR2 SMNVEV (reference sequence). The V and J ends lost 4 bases and 5 bases, in that order; junction bases with no gene match: 14. This CDR3 has 17 amino acids.

This chain uses TRBV9 with TRBJ1-2; D possibly corresponds to TRBD1 (5 bases). The CDR3 is 14 residues long. Germline-derived CDR1 and CDR2 are SGDLS and YYNGEE. V shed 0 bases and J shed 4 bases, with 10 bases lying between them. The CDR3 is CASSVGGGVYGYTF. For the CDR3, the DNA is TGTGCCAGCAGCGTAGGAGGAGGGGTCTATGGCTACACCTTC. Based on the CDR3 plus reference TRBV9 and TRBJ1-2, the full variable domain is DSGVTQTPKHLITATGQRVTLRCSPRSGDLSVYWYQQSLDQGLQFLIQYYNGEERAKGNILERFSAQQFPDLHSELNLSSLELGDSALYFCASSVGGGVYGYTFGSGTRLTVV.

The V gene is TRBV15, the J gene TRBJ2-5; D is uncertain. Germline values: CDR1 LNHNV, CDR2 YYDKDF (reference sequence). This CDR3 is 13 amino acids long. Trimming removed 0 bases from V and 5 bases from J, with 7 bases in between. The CDR3 sequence: CATSRDVRETQYF. The CDR3 DNA is TGTGCCACCAGCAGAGATGTGCGGGAGACCCAGTACTTC.

As regards this clone: This sample also contains other DNA sequences that code for the same CDR3. V is TRBV7-9 and J is TRBJ1-2; D not certain. CDR1 is SEHNR and CDR2 is FQNEAQ in the germline V gene (reference sequence). The CDR3 consists of 13 residues. V was trimmed by 1 base and J by 2 bases, leaving 5 bases between them. The chain's CDR3 is CASSLGQNYGYTF. The DNA of the CDR3 is TGTGCCAGCAGCTTAGGGCAGAACTATGGCTACACCTTC.

The gene calls are TRBV12-5 and TRBJ1-1, with 8 bases that match TRBD1. Germline CDR1 is LGHNT and CDR2 is FRNRAP. This CDR3 spans 16 amino acids. The trim removed 4 bases at V and 2 bases at J, leaving 9 bases unmatched. The CDR3 here is CASGYRTGLANTEAFF. The CDR3 DNA reads as TGTGCTAGTGGTTATAGGACAGGGTTAGCAAACACTGAAGCTTTCTTT.

The chain employs TRBV5-4 and TRBJ1-1; tentative D call: TRBD1 (5 bases). Looked up from germline, CDR1 is SGHNT and CDR2 is YYREEE (reference sequence). This CDR3 contains 15 residues. V lost 1 base and J lost 5, with 15 bases in between. The CDR3 nucleotides read TGTGCCAGCAGCTTGTCTGGGTCAGGGAATACTGAAGCTTTCTTT. This translates into CASSLSGSGNTEAFF.

The chain couples TRBV4-1 to TRBJ2-2; no clear D. V shed 4 bases and J shed 8 bases, with 8 bases lying between them. Per the germline V gene, CDR1 is MGHRA and CDR2 is YSYEKL. CDR3 length equals 12 residues. CDR3 DNA sequence: TGCGCCAGCAGCCTTCACTTTGGGGAGCTGTTTTTT. Its protein product is CASSLHFGELFF.

The DNA for the CDR3 is TGTGCCAGCAGCCCAGAGGGGACTGGTGAGCAGTTCTTC. It specifies CASSPEGTGEQFF. This chain uses TRBV11-2 with TRBJ2-1; TRBD2 is a possible D gene (6 bases). Germline CDR1 SGHAT, CDR2 FQNNGV. The CDR3 totals 13 residues. V lost 5 bases to trimming and J lost 9 bases, with 14 bases between them. Based on the CDR3 plus reference TRBV11-2 and TRBJ2-1, the full variable domain is EAGVAQSPRYKIIEKRQSVAFWCNPISGHATLYWYQQILGQGPKLLIQFQNNGVVDDSQLPKDRFSAERLKGVDSTLKIQPAKLEDSAVYLCASSPEGTGEQFFGPGTRLTVL.

The gene calls are TRBV7-9 and TRBJ2-7, with 7 bases identical to TRBD1. Unmatched junction bases numbered 7, after V lost 5 bases and J lost 3 bases. CDR1 is SEHNR and CDR2 is FQNEAQ in the germline V gene (reference sequence). There are 14 residues in the CDR3. CDR3 DNA sequence: TGTGCCAGCAGCCCCCCGGGACAGCACTACGAGCAGTACTTC. Residues: CASSPPGQHYEQYF.

This chain connects TRBV19 to TRBJ1-2; a weak D match, TRBD1 (6 bases). V shed 4 bases and J shed 7 bases, with 22 bases lying between them. CDR1 is LNHDA and CDR2 is SQIVND in the germline V gene (reference sequence). CDR3 length equals 16 residues. CDR3 residues: CASSSGGATPVGGYTF. The CDR3 DNA reads TGTGCCAGTAGTAGCGGGGGCGCTACCCCTGTGGGTGGCTACACCTTC.

The chain carries TRBV3-1 (or the pseudogene TRBV3-2) and TRBJ2-4, with D perhaps matching TRBD2 (6 bases). V lost 0 bases, J lost 4 bases, and 10 bases lay in between. CDR3 length: 15 amino acids. From germline, CDR1 is LGHDT and CDR2 YNNKEL (reference sequence). The CDR3 nucleotides are TGTGCCAGCAGCCAAGAAGGAGGGATGAAAAACATTCAGTACTTC. Translation gives CASSQEGGMKNIQYF.

The rearrangement links TRBV5-8 to TRBJ2-3; weak D call: TRBD2 (6 bases). V was pared by 1 base and J by 2 bases, with 11 bases between. The CDR3 spans 15 residues. Germline V gene data show CDR1 as SGHTS and CDR2 as YDEGEE. The CDR3 is CASSLKGLHTDTQYF. The CDR3 DNA follows: TGTGCCAGCAGCTTGAAGGGACTGCACACAGATACGCAGTATTTT.

V and J are TRBV9 and TRBJ2-3; the match to TRBD2 covers 7 bases. Germline CDR1 SGDLS, CDR2 YYNGEE. The CDR3 covers 14 residues. After removal of 0 bases from V and 6 bases from J, the junction contained 4 bases not matched to a gene. The CDR3 sequence: CASSVVDGGDTQYF. The CDR3 bases are TGTGCCAGCAGCGTAGTTGACGGGGGGGATACGCAGTATTTT.

A word on this clone: The sample has other DNA sequences that encode this CDR3 too. The CDR3 bases are TGTGCCAGCAGCCCGGTTGGACAGGGGGCCTACGAGCAGTACTTC. It encodes CASSPVGQGAYEQYF. V usage is TRBV5-6 and J usage is TRBJ2-7, with 10 bases matching TRBD1. CDR1 and CDR2 from the germline V gene are SGHDT and YYEEEE. V shed 4 bases and J 2 bases; nucleotides not matched to a gene: 6. The CDR3 runs 15 residues. The full variable domain, with the rest looked up from reference TRBV5-6 and TRBJ2-7, is DAGVTQSPTHLIKTRGQQVTLRCSPKSGHDTVSWYQQALGQGPQFIFQYYEEEERQRGNFPDRFSGHQFPNYSSELNVNALLLGDSALYLCASSPVGQGAYEQYFGPGTRLTVT.

The rearrangement joins TRBV19 to TRBJ1-1; no firm D call. The V gene's germline CDR1 is LNHDA and CDR2 SQIVND (reference sequence). The CDR3 runs to 13 residues. Between the trimmed V and J ends, which lost 2 bases and 1 base, there was a span of 5 bases. The CDR3, as DNA: TGTGCCAGTAGTATAAGAGAGAACACTGAAGCTTTCTTT. Residues: CASSIRENTEAFF.

The chain links TRBV7-9 to TRBJ1-2, with D possibly being TRBD1 (6 bases). With 5 bases removed from V and 2 bases from J, the gap between germline ends came to 15 bases. Germline CDR1 reads SEHNR; CDR2 reads FQNEAQ (reference sequence). CDR3 size: 15 residues. CDR3 region: CASSPMGAGNYGYTF. The CDR3 bases are TGTGCCAGCAGCCCAATGGGGGCAGGGAACTATGGCTACACCTTC.

This clone was seen a single time. The chain has TRBV7-7 and TRBJ2-2, with unresolved D. The V and J ends lost 7 bases and 6 bases respectively, with 9 bases between them. The CDR3 loop spans 12 amino acids. Germline V CDR1 and CDR2: SSHAT, FNYEAQ (reference sequence). The CDR3 reads CASIGGSGELFF. The CDR3 DNA reads as TGTGCCAGCATTGGCGGTTCCGGGGAGCTGTTTTTT.